These 17 T cell receptor beta chains originate from one sample sequenced in a study of blood T cell repertoires in COVID-19. The assay was immunoSEQ multiplex PCR, and TCRdb's table has in-frame clones only and misses some. The table includes about 380,000 clones, around 85% detected once. Input material: peripheral blood. All receptors come from a woman aged 18-35 years with acute or convalescent COVID-19.

The chain links TRBV6-1 to TRBJ1-2; D perhaps matches TRBD1 (6 bases). The V end lost 2 bases, the J end lost 3 bases, and 13 bases lay between the germline ends. CDR1 and CDR2 from the germline V gene are MNHNS and SASEGT. This CDR3 has 15 residues. CDR3 DNA sequence: TGTGCCAGCAGTGAAAGAGACACAGGGCACTATGGCTACACCTTC. Its translation: CASSERDTGHYGYTF.

This chain joins TRBV7-9 and TRBJ1-3; a weak D match, TRBD1 (6 bases). Germline CDR1 SEHNR, CDR2 FQNEAQ (reference sequence). The V gene lost 1 base and the J gene lost 4 bases, with 8 bases spanning the gap. The CDR3 is 14 amino acids. CDR3 DNA sequence: TGTGCCAGCAGCTTAGTAGGGGGAGGAAACACCATATATTTT. Amino acid sequence: CASSLVGGGNTIYF.

V gene TRBV3-1 (or the pseudogene TRBV3-2) combines with J gene TRBJ1-1, with D possibly TRBD1 on 5 matching bases. Germline-derived CDR1 and CDR2 are LGHDT and YNNKEL (reference sequence). CDR3 length equals 15 residues. The ends were cut back, 0 bases at V and 4 bases at J, with 12 bases in the middle. CDR3 nucleotide sequence: TGTGCCAGCAGCCAAGATCGCGGGACCGGCACTGAAGCTTTCTTT. It specifies CASSQDRGTGTEAFF.

Only one count was recorded for this clone. The rearrangement links TRBV19 to TRBJ1-3, with 7 positions matching TRBD1. From germline, CDR1 is LNHDA and CDR2 SQIVND (reference sequence). J was trimmed by 2 bases and V by 4 bases; bases with no gene match: 14. The CDR3 is 18 amino acids. The CDR3 here is CASSNYKGDSFTGNTIYF. In DNA form, the CDR3 reads TGTGCCAGTAGTAACTATAAGGGGGACAGTTTTACTGGAAACACCATATATTTT.

J is TRBJ2-1 and V is TRBV2, with 9 bases matching TRBD1. V lost 0 bases and J lost 7; bases outside the gene matches: 10. This CDR3 has 17 amino acids. Germline CDR1 reads SNHLY; CDR2 reads FYNNEI. The CDR3: CASSEALGTGSGNEQFF. As DNA, the CDR3 is TGTGCCAGCAGTGAAGCGCTCGGGACAGGGTCGGGGAATGAGCAGTTCTTC.

The gene calls are TRBV9 and TRBJ1-1, with D perhaps matching TRBD1 (5 bases). The V gene lost 2 bases and the J gene lost 1 base, with 9 bases spanning the gap. The germline V gene encodes CDR1 SGDLS and CDR2 YYNGEE. This CDR3 region has 14 residues. CDR3 in amino acids: CASSVRGTNTEAFF. CDR3 nucleotides: TGTGCCAGCAGCGTGCGGGGGACGAACACTGAAGCTTTCTTT.

The chain links TRBV7-3 to TRBJ2-1, with TRBD2 as a possible D gene (6 bases). The germline gives CDR1 SGHTA, CDR2 FQGTGA. Trimming removed 6 bases from V and 2 bases from J, with 8 bases in between. CDR3 length: 13 residues. CDR3 in DNA: TGTGCCAGCAGTACGGGAGCCTACAATGAGCAGTTCTTC. This sequence encodes CASSTGAYNEQFF.

This clone was seen more than once but under ten times. J is TRBJ1-5 and V is TRBV2, with D possibly TRBD1 on 5 matching bases. CDR1 SNHLY and CDR2 FYNNEI come from the germline V gene. The CDR3 is made up of 13 amino acids. With 8 bases removed from V and 5 bases from J, the gap between germline ends came to 13 bases. The CDR3 protein is CASRPQGDQPQHF. The CDR3 coding sequence is TGTGCCAGCCGCCCGCAGGGTGATCAGCCCCAGCATTTT.

V and J are TRBV5-8 and TRBJ1-1, with D possibly TRBD1 on 5 matching bases. CDR3 length equals 16 residues. Germline assignment: CDR1 SGHTS and CDR2 YDEGEE. Trimming pared 0 bases from V and 4 bases from J, leaving 16 bases between. The CDR3 protein is CASSLVDLRGRTEAFF. DNA of the CDR3: TGTGCCAGCAGCTTGGTCGATCTTAGGGGTCGCACTGAAGCTTTCTTT.

This clone was seen a handful of times. The chain recombines TRBV10-3 with TRBJ2-7; 7 bases are shared with TRBD1. CDR3 length: 15 amino acids. Germline-derived CDR1 and CDR2 are ENHRY and SYGVKD. Trimming took 4 bases from V and 2 from J; bases not matched to a gene: 8. For the CDR3, the DNA is TGTGCCATCAGTGGCCAAGCCGGGACAGCCTACGAGCAGTACTTC. Translated, it gives CAISGQAGTAYEQYF.

This chain links TRBV4-2 with TRBJ2-7; 11 bases agree with TRBD2. CDR1 LGHNA and CDR2 YNFKEQ come from the germline V gene. With 5 bases clipped from V and 6 bases from J, the junction kept 12 bases outside the gene matches. The CDR3 length is 16 residues. CDR3 sequence reads: CASSYGTSGDALEQYF. CDR3 DNA: TGTGCCAGCAGCTACGGGACTAGCGGAGATGCCCTCGAGCAGTACTTC.

A single count supports this clone. This chain uses TRBV6-2 or TRBV6-3 with TRBJ1-2; 7 bases agree with TRBD1. J lost 7 bases, V lost 2 bases, and 7 bases had no gene match. Germline lookup yields CDR1 MNHEY and CDR2 SVGEGT. This CDR3 is 14 amino acids long. The CDR3 reads CASSYLGTVSGYTF. The CDR3 nucleotides are TGTGCCAGCAGTTACCTAGGGACAGTGAGTGGCTACACCTTC.

The chain joins TRBV5-4 to TRBJ2-5, with D perhaps TRBD2 (6 bases). The CDR3 sequence is 14 residues long. V was pared by 1 base and J by 5 bases, with 12 bases between. Germline values: CDR1 SGHNT, CDR2 YYREEE (reference sequence). The CDR3 loop is CASSLYGSRETQYF. The CDR3 DNA is TGTGCCAGCAGCTTGTACGGGAGTAGGGAGACCCAGTACTTC.

This clone was seen only a few times. The chain employs TRBV10-3 and TRBJ2-1; D uncertain. The CDR3 is 13 amino acids. Germline CDR1 ENHRY, CDR2 SYGVKD. Trimming removed 4 bases from V and 4 bases from J, with 8 bases in between. CDR3 loop: CAISAPRYNEQFF. The CDR3 region has the DNA TGTGCCATCAGTGCCCCCAGGTACAATGAGCAGTTCTTC.

The CDR3 region has the DNA TGTGCCAGCAGCTCGCAGGGTTATGAAGCTTTCTTT. Its translation: CASSSQGYEAFF. This chain connects TRBV7-9 to TRBJ1-1, with a possible D match to TRBD1 (5 bases). The germline V gene has CDR1 SEHNR and CDR2 FQNEAQ (reference sequence). V was shortened by 4 bases and J by 7 bases, with 10 bases between the two germline ends. The CDR3 runs to 12 residues.

The chain has TRBV28 and TRBJ2-3; TRBD1 matches at 7 bases. The CDR3 length is 15 residues. Unmatched junction bases numbered 6, after V lost 4 bases and J lost 2 bases. Germline lookup yields CDR1 MDHEN and CDR2 SYDVKM. The chain's CDR3 is CASSSTTGSTDTQYF. DNA for the CDR3: TGTGCCAGCAGTTCCACGACAGGGTCCACAGATACGCAGTATTTT.

The V and J genes are TRBV27 and TRBJ1-1, with D maybe TRBD1 (6 bases). Trimming left V 4 bases short and J 1 base short, with 7 bases between. Germline CDR1 reads MNHEY; CDR2 reads SMNVEV (reference sequence). The CDR3 has 13 residues. CDR3: CASSWGQNTEAFF. CDR3 coding DNA: TGTGCCAGCAGTTGGGGGCAGAACACTGAAGCTTTCTTT.